Listed below are T cell receptor beta chains from one sample, sequenced in a study of cytomegalovirus exposure and HLA in healthy donors. Profiling relied on immunoSEQ multiplex PCR, and the TCRdb table lists in-frame clones only, not all of them. The sample includes some 120,000 clones, roughly 80% of them seen just once. Sequencing input: PBMCs. Every receptor here comes from a man younger than 35 in good health and CMV-seropositive. Both conserved end residues are part of each CDR3.

J | V | CDR3
TRBJ1-1 | TRBV25-1 | CASSGATEAFF
TRBJ2-5 | TRBV4-1 | CASSKLQGHASLATSQETQYF
TRBJ1-1 | TRBV29-1 | CSTLEGNTEAFF
TRBJ1-5 | TRBV25-1 | CASSGGTGYQPQHF
TRBJ2-5 | TRBV18 | CASSPDLAGGLETQYF
TRBJ2-7 | TRBV5-1 | CASSFLQRELSEQYF
TRBJ1-5 | TRBV10-2 | CASRGQGANQPQHF
- | TRBV15 | CATSPGQSYEQYF
TRBJ2-1 | TRBV5-1 | CAGRGWDRGTNEQFF
TRBJ2-5 | TRBV11-2 | CASSFGVAETQYF
TRBJ2-7 | TRBV5-1 | CASSLEGPHRGYEQYF
TRBJ1-2 | TRBV7-9 | CASSLGFQGKTGYGYTF
TRBJ2-2 | TRBV6-5 | CASSYQTGETGELFF
TRBJ1-5 | TRBV6-6 | CASSSTGGWNQPQHF
TRBJ1-2 | TRBV11-3 | CASSLSYCEGQDYGYTF
TRBJ1-2 | TRBV28 | CASSESRVYYGYTF
TRBJ2-1 | TRBV5-4 | CASSLEGGGLSYNEQFF
TRBJ2-1 | TRBV5-1 | CASSLDRSGGPGEQFF
TRBJ1-1 | TRBV11-1 | CASSRDRGRTEAFF
TRBJ1-2 | TRBV11-3 | CASSSLPGQGFYGYTF
TRBJ2-1 | TRBV5-8 | CASSLDGTEYNEQFF
TRBJ2-7 | TRBV11-2 | CASSSYQLLRDSSHYEQYF
TRBJ2-3 | TRBV19 | CASRTSGSGTDTQYF
TRBJ1-1 | TRBV4-3 | CASSQRGTGVAEAFF
TRBJ1-3 | TRBV15 | CATSPGVSGNTIYF
TRBJ2-7 | TRBV4-3 | CASSRGSAPTYEQYF
TRBJ1-2 | TRBV5-1 | CASSLAAANGYTF